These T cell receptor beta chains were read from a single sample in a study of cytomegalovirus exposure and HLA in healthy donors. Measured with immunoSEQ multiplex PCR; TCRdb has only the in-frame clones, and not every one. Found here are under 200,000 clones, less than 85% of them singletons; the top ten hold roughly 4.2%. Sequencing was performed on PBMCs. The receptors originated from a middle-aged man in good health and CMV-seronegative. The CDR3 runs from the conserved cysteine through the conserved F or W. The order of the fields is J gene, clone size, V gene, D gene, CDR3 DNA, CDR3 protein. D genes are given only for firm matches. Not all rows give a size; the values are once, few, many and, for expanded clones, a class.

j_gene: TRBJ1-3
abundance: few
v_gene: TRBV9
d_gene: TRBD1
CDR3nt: TGTGCCAGCAGCTTCCGACCGACAGGGGCTGGAAACACCATATATTTT
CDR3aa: CASSFRPTGAGNTIYF

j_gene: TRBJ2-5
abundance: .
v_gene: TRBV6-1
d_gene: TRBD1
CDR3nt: TGTGCCAGCAGTGCGACAGGGGAGACCCAGTACTTC
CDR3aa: CASSATGETQYF

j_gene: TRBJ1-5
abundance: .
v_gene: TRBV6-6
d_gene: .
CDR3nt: TGTGCCAGCAGTTACCAGGCCGACAATCAGCCCCAGCATTTT
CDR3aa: CASSYQADNQPQHF

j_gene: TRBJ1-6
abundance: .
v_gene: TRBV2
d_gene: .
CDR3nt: TGTGCCAGCAGTGTAAACAGGGACAATTCACCCCTCCACTTT
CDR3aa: CASSVNRDNSPLHF

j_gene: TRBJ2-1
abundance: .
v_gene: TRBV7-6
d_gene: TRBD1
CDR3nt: TGTGCCAGCAGCCCAGGGGGTAATGAGCAGTTCTTC
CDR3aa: CASSPGGNEQFF

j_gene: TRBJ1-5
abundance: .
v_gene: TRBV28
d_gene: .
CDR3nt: TGTGCCAGCACTTATTACAATCAGCCCCAGCATTTT
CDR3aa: CASTYYNQPQHF

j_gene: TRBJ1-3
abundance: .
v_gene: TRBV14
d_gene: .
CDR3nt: TGTGCCAGCAGCCAAGAATTACCGACAGTTGGAAACACCATATATTTT
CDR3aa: CASSQELPTVGNTIYF

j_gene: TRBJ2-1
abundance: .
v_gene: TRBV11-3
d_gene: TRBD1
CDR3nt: TGTGCCAGCAGCAACGGACAGGGTTCGGTCGAGCGACAGTTCTTC
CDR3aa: CASSNGQGSVERQFF

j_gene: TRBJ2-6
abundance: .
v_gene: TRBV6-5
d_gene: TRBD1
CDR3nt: TGTGCCAGCAGTAGACAGGGAACAGGGGCCAACGTCCTGACTTTC
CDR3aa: CASSRQGTGANVLTF

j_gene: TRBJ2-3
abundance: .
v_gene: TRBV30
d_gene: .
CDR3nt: TGTGCCTGGAGTGAGGGTGGGGGCACGGGTACGCAGTATTTT
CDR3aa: CAWSEGGGTGTQYF

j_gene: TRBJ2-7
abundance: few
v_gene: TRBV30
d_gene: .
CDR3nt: TGTGCCTGGAGTGGTCAGGTAAACGAGCAGTACTTC
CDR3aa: CAWSGQVNEQYF

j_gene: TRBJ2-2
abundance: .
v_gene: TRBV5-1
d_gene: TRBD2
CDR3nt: TGCGCCAGCAGCTTGACTAGCGGGTCCGGGGAGCTGTTTTTT
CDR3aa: CASSLTSGSGELFF

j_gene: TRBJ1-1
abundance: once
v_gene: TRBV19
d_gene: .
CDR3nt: TGTGCCAGTAGTATCGGTAGGGGAGGAGTCACTGAAGCTTTCTTT
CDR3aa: CASSIGRGGVTEAFF

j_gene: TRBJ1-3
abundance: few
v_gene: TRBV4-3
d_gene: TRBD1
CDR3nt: TGCGCCAGCAGCCAAGCTAGGACAGGGTCTGGAAACACCATATATTTT
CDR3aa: CASSQARTGSGNTIYF

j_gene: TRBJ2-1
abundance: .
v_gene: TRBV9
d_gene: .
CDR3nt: TGTGCCAGCAGCGGCCCTAGCGTTGAGCAGTTCTTC
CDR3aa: CASSGPSVEQFF

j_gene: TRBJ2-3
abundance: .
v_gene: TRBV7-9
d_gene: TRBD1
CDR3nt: TGTGCCAGCAGCTTTAGGACAGGGCTGACAGATACGCAGTATTTT
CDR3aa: CASSFRTGLTDTQYF

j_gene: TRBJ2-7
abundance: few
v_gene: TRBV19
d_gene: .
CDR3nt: TGTGCCAGTAGTATCGGTGCGGACGAGCAGTACTTC
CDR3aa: CASSIGADEQYF

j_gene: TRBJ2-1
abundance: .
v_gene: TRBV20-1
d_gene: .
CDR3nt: TGCAGTGCTCTAGGCCGCAATGAGCAGTTCTTC
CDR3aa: CSALGRNEQFF

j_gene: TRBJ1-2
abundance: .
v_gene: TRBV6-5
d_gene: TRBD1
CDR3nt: TGTGCCAGCAGTGGGACAGGCAATGGCTACACCTTC
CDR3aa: CASSGTGNGYTF

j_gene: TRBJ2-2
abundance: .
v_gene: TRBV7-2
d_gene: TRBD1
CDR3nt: TGTGCCAGCGTGACAGGGTACAACACCGGGGAGCTGTTTTTT
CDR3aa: CASVTGYNTGELFF

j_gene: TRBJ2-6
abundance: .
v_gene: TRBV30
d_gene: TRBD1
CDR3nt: TGTGCCGGACGGGACAGGCAGTCTGGGGCCAACGTCCTGACTTTC
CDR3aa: CAGRDRQSGANVLTF

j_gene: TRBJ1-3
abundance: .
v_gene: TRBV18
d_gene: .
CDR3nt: TGTGCCAGCTCACCAGAGGGCAACACCATATATTTT
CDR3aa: CASSPEGNTIYF

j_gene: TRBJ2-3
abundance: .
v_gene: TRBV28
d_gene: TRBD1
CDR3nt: TGTGCCAGCAGTTCGACAGGGTGGGAAGCAGATACGCAGTATTTT
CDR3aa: CASSSTGWEADTQYF

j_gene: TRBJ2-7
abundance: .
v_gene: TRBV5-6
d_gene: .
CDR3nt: TGTGCCAGCAGCGCACAGAGCTCCTACGAGCAGTACTTC
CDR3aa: CASSAQSSYEQYF

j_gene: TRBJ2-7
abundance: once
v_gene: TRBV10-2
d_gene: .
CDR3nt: TGCGCCAGCAGTGAGAGTAGGGGCCGTAGCTCCTACGAGCAGTACTTC
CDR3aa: CASSESRGRSSYEQYF

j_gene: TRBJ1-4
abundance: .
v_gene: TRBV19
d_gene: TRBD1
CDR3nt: TGTGCCAGTAGTATGACAGGGTCTAATGAAAAACTGTTTTTT
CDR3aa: CASSMTGSNEKLFF

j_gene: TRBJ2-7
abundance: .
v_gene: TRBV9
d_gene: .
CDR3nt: TGTGCCAGCAGCGTAGATCCCGGGGGCTCCTACGAGCAGTACTTC
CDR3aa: CASSVDPGGSYEQYF

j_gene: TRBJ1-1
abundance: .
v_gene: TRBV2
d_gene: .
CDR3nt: TGTGCCAGCAGTGGAGGAGGGTTAACTGAAGCTTTCTTT
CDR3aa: CASSGGGLTEAFF

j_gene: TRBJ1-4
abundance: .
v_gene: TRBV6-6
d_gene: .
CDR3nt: TGTGCCAGCAGTTCCTGGGAGGGACGAGATAATGAAAAACTGTTTTTT
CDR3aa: CASSSWEGRDNEKLFF

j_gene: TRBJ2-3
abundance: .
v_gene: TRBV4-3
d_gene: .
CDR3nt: TGCGCCAGCAGCCAATCTGGACTCCGCACAGATACGCAGTATTTT
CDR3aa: CASSQSGLRTDTQYF

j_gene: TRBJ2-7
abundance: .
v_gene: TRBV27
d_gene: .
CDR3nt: TGTGCCAGCAGTTTCGTTGGCGGGCCTTCCTACGAGCAGTACTTC
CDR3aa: CASSFVGGPSYEQYF

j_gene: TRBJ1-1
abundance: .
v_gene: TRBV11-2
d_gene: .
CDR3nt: TGTGCCAGCAGCTTAGGACTGGGCAGGGGCGCTGAAGCTTTCTTT
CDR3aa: CASSLGLGRGAEAFF

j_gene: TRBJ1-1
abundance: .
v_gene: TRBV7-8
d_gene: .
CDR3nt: TGTGCCAGCAGCACCCGGACAGAGAACACTGAAGCTTTCTTT
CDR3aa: CASSTRTENTEAFF

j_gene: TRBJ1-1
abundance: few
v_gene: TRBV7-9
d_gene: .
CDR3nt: TGTGCCAGCAGCCATGAGAGGGGGGGGCTGGCTGAAGCTTTCTTT
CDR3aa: CASSHERGGLAEAFF

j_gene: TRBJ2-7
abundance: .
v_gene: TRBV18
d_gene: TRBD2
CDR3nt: TGTGCCAGCTCACCACCGGCTAGCGGGGTGTACGAGCAGTACTTC
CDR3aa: CASSPPASGVYEQYF

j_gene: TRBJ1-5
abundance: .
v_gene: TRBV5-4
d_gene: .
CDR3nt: TGTGCCAGCAGCCCGCGAGCGGGGGCCCAGCATTTT
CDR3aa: CASSPRAGAQHF

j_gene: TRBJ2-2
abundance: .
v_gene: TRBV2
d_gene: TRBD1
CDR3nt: TGTGCCAGCCAGGACAGGGGACGTAACACCGGGGAGCTGTTTTTT
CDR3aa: CASQDRGRNTGELFF

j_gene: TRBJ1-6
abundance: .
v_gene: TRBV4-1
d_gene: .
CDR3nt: TGCGCCAGCAGCCAAGCTAAGGGGGGGGATTCACCCCTCCACTTT
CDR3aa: CASSQAKGGDSPLHF

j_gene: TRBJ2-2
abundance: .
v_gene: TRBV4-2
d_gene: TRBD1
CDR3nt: TGTGCCAGCAGCTCCGGGACAGGGGATTTCACCGGGGAGCTGTTTTTT
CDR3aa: CASSSGTGDFTGELFF

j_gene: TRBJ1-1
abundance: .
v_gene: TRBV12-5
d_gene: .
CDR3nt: TGTGCTAGTGACGTCAGGGAAGTTACTGAAGCTTTCTTT
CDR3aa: CASDVREVTEAFF

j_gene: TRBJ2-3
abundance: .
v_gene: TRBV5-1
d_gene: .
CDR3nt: TGCGCCAGCAGCCCTACTAGTTCGGGCACAGATACGCAGTATTTT
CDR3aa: CASSPTSSGTDTQYF

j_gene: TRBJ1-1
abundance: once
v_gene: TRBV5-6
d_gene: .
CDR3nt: TGTGCCAGCAGCAGGCTAGGCCCCAGGGGCACTGAAGCTTTCTTT
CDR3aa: CASSRLGPRGTEAFF

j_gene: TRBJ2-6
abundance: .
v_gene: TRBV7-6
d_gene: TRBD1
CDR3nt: TGTGCCAGCAGCACGCCCGGGACAGCCTTCTCTGGGGCCAACGTCCTGACTTTC
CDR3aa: CASSTPGTAFSGANVLTF

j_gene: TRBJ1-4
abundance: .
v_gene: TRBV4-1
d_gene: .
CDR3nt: TGCGCCAGCAGCCCCGGAGACCCGAGTGAAAAACTGTTTTTT
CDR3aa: CASSPGDPSEKLFF

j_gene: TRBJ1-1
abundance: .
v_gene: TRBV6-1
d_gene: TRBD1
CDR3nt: TGTGCCGGGGAGACAGGGTCGGCACAAAACACTGAAGCTTTCTTT
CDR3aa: CAGETGSAQNTEAFF

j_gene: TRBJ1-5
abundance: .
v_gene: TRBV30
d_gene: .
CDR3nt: TGTGCCTGGAGTGTACGCGGGACCCGTAGCAATCAGCCCCAGCATTTT
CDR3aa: CAWSVRGTRSNQPQHF

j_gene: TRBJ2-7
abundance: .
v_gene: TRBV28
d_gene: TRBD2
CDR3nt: TGTGCCAGCAGTTCCCGACTAGCTCCCTACGAGCAGTACTTC
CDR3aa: CASSSRLAPYEQYF

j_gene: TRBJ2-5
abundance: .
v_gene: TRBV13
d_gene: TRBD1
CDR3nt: TGTGCCAGCTCCTTTCTAGCCGGGACAGGGGGACAAGAGACCCAGTACTTC
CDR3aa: CASSFLAGTGGQETQYF

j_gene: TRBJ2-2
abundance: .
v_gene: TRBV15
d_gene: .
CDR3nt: TGTGCCACCAGTCGTACCCGGGATATCGCGGGGGAGCTGTTTTTT
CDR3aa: CATSRTRDIAGELFF

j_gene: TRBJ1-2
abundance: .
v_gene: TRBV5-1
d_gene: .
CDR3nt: TGCGCCAGCAGCTTGGAGGCGGGAAACTATGGCTACACCTTC
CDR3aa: CASSLEAGNYGYTF

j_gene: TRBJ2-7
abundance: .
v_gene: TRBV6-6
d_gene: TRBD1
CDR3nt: TGTGCCAGCAGCGTGGGGACAGGGAGTATACAGTACTTC
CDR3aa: CASSVGTGSIQYF

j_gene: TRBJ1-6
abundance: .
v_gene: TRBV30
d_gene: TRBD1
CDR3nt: TGTGCCTGGAGAGGGGACAGGGGCTATAATTCACCCCTCCACTTT
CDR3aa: CAWRGDRGYNSPLHF

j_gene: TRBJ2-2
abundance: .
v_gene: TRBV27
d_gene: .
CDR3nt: TGTGCCAGCAGTTTCTTGAACACCGGGGAGCTGTTTTTT
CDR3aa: CASSFLNTGELFF